The clone carrying this T cell receptor (beta chain) was recorded a few times. Its antigen is as yet unknown. These data belong to a study of vaccination and CD4 T cells after COVID-19. Cultured CD4+ T cells had their DNA profiled by the Oncomine TCR Beta short-read assay. TCRdb fed the PCR reads into MiXCR, producing one record per CDR3 protein. The table has nearly 10,000 distinct CDR3 sequences, 35% to 45% seen once. The treatment was: roughly nine-day PBMC culture with coronavirus spike peptide pools or control peptides (ViraFEST assay). Researchers collected the unexposed donor's CD4+ T cells before the COVID-19 pandemic (2011-2018). The clonotype was recovered from a human donor in good health. The source material was CD4+ T cells from blood, cultured in vitro.

The CDR3 coding sequence is TGTGCCAGCAGTCGCGGGACAGAAACTGGAAACACCATATATTTT. It codes for CASSRGTETGNTIYF. J is TRBJ1-3 and V is TRBV27; the match to TRBD1 covers 7 bases. With V trimmed by 5 bases and J by 2 bases, 6 bases remained unmatched. Germline CDR1 is MNHEY and CDR2 is SMNVEV (reference sequence). The CDR3 is made up of 15 amino acids.